These 19 T cell receptor beta chains were sequenced from one sample in a study of PD-1 blockade in classical Hodgkin lymphoma. Method: immunoSEQ multiplex PCR; TCRdb's copy keeps in-frame clones and lacks some. Among approximately 96,000 clones listed, approximately 94% were seen once. As for time point: cycle 4 day 1 (C4D1), after five to seven weeks of nivolumab. Brentuximab vedotin exposure varied among the patients, all of whom had relapsed after autologous stem cell transplantation. Sequenced material: peripheral blood mononuclear cells (PBMCs), taken before the fourth cycle of nivolumab. The origin of the receptors is a human donor with classical Hodgkin lymphoma.

This clone was seen only once. This chain links TRBV6-5 with TRBJ1-1; D not certain. The CDR3 length is 14 residues. Germline V gene data show CDR1 as MNHEY and CDR2 as SVGAGI. The V gene lost 1 base and the J gene lost 4 bases, with 10 bases spanning the gap. The CDR3 nucleotides read TGTGCCAGCAGTTACTTGAGGGAGGGCACTGAAGCTTTCTTT. Translating gives CASSYLREGTEAFF.

In its sample, this clone was seen once. The CDR3 loop is CTSSHAVPQKRNEKLFF. CDR3 nucleotides: TGCACCAGCAGCCACGCTGTGCCCCAGAAACGTAATGAAAAACTGTTTTTT. The chain uses TRBV1 and TRBJ1-4; the table's TRBD1 call for D was not verified on the DNA. TRBV1 has pseudogene status. The CDR3 totals 17 residues.

V gene TRBV5-6 combines with J gene TRBJ2-7, with D perhaps TRBD1 or TRBD2 (5 bases each). The CDR3 covers 13 residues. Germline CDR1 reads SGHDT; CDR2 reads YYEEEE. V was cut by 2 bases and J by 4 bases, with 10 bases left in between. The CDR3 loop reads CASSFGTYYEQYF. Here the CDR3 DNA reads TGTGCCAGCAGCTTTGGGACCTATTACGAGCAGTACTTC.

The CDR3 region is CASSIVEYNEQFF. The CDR3 region has the DNA TGTGCCAGTAGTATAGTAGAATACAATGAGCAGTTCTTC. V usage is TRBV19 and J usage is TRBJ2-1; the D is unclear. Germline V gene lookup returns CDR1 LNHDA and CDR2 SQIVND (reference sequence). CDR3 length equals 13 residues. V was clipped by 1 base and J by 4 bases, with 5 bases between them.

The chain links TRBV6-5 to TRBJ2-7; D remains ambiguous. Germline V gene sequence: CDR1 MNHEY, CDR2 SVGAGI. Deletions cut 4 bases from V and 9 bases from J, with 10 bases between. This CDR3 contains 11 residues. This CDR3 is CASSSPTVQYF. The CDR3 DNA reads as TGTGCCAGCAGTTCGCCGACGGTGCAGTACTTC.

This clone was detected only once. The chain links TRBV11-3 to TRBJ2-5; 8 positions match TRBD1. After removal of 1 base from V and 7 bases from J, the junction contained 14 bases not matched to a gene. CDR1 is SGHNT, CDR2 YENEEA, per germline. The CDR3 covers 17 residues. The CDR3: CASSLGLTEGQAGTQYF. The CDR3 nucleotides read TGTGCCAGCAGCTTAGGACTCACCGAGGGACAGGCGGGGACCCAGTACTTC.

This chain links TRBV29-1 with TRBJ2-7; 8 bases are shared with TRBD1. The germline V gene has CDR1 SQVTM and CDR2 ANQGSEA. J gave up 0 bases and V 6 bases, and 7 bases lay outside the gene matches. The length of the CDR3 is 14 residues. The CDR3 DNA follows: TGCAGCGTCGCGGACAGGGTCAGCTCCTACGAGCAGTACTTC. It is translated as CSVADRVSSYEQYF.

The chain employs TRBV6-1 and TRBJ2-6, with D tentatively TRBD2 (6 bases). Germline-derived CDR1 and CDR2 are MNHNS and SASEGT. The CDR3 spans 16 residues. Between the trimmed V and J ends, which lost 2 bases and 0 bases, there was a span of 8 bases. The CDR3 is CASSEWGVSGANVLTF. The CDR3 bases are TGTGCCAGCAGTGAATGGGGGGTCTCTGGGGCCAACGTCCTGACTTTC.

The V and J genes are TRBV28 and TRBJ2-5; D is unresolved. Germline V gives CDR1 MDHEN, CDR2 SYDVKM. The CDR3 totals 13 residues. Between the trimmed V and J ends, which lost 3 bases and 5 bases, there was a span of 10 bases. CDR3 protein: CASSFEGRETQYF. CDR3 sequence (DNA): TGTGCCAGCAGTTTTGAAGGCCGGGAGACCCAGTACTTC.

The DNA for the CDR3 is TGTGCCAGCAGCCATCAAAAGCCGGGACAGGGGGCGAGTGGCTACACCTTC. Protein sequence: CASSHQKPGQGASGYTF. The rearrangement uses TRBV4-2 and TRBJ1-2; 12 nucleotides line up with TRBD1. The germline V gene encodes CDR1 LGHNA and CDR2 YNFKEQ. J was trimmed by 7 bases and V by 3 bases; bases with no gene match: 12. CDR3 length: 17 amino acids.

The chain links TRBV10-3 to TRBJ1-5; D is undetermined. The CDR3 extends over 13 amino acids. Germline CDR1 is ENHRY and CDR2 is SYGVKD. V lost 8 bases to trimming and J lost 1 base, with 9 bases between them. The CDR3 bases are TGTGCCATCGCAAGGGAGAGCAATCAGCCCCAGCATTTT. Its protein is CAIARESNQPQHF.

The V and J genes are TRBV30 and TRBJ2-7; D tentatively fits TRBD1 or TRBD2 (6 bases each). Germline-derived CDR1 and CDR2 are GTSNPN and SVGIG (reference sequence). The CDR3 covers 14 residues. V dropped 4 bases and J dropped 0 bases, with 13 bases sitting between them. The CDR3 spells CAWKGGPSSYEQYF. The CDR3 DNA sequence: TGTGCCTGGAAGGGGGGCCCTAGCTCCTACGAGCAGTACTTC.

This clone turned up a few times. The rearrangement links TRBV19 to TRBJ2-4; no definite D call. There are 12 residues in the CDR3. Germline values: CDR1 LNHDA, CDR2 SQIVND (reference sequence). V dropped 7 bases and J dropped 1 base, with 5 bases sitting between them. Written as DNA, the CDR3 is TGTGCCAGTATAGGCGCCAAAAACATTCAGTACTTC. Translated, it gives CASIGAKNIQYF.

J is TRBJ2-1 and V is TRBV5-4; weak D call: TRBD2 (6 bases). This CDR3 is built from 15 residues. Trimming took 1 base from V and 4 from J, leaving 12 bases between them. Germline loops: CDR1 SGHNT, CDR2 YYREEE (reference sequence). The CDR3: CASSLKRERYNEQFF. The CDR3 DNA sequence: TGTGCCAGCAGCTTGAAACGGGAGCGGTACAATGAGCAGTTCTTC.

This rearrangement joins TRBV7-9 to TRBJ2-7, with unresolved D. Germline-derived CDR1 and CDR2 are SEHNR and FQNEAQ (reference sequence). Trimming stripped 10 bases from V and 2 bases from J, with 12 bases between. The CDR3 covers 12 residues. CDR3 in amino acids: CATRVGPYEQYF. Written as DNA, the CDR3 is TGTGCCACCCGAGTGGGTCCCTACGAGCAGTACTTC.

This clone was recorded once. This chain links TRBV2 with TRBJ2-7; D gene unclear. The ends were cut back, 4 bases at V and 7 bases at J, with 14 bases in the middle. The CDR3 is 13 amino acids. Germline V gives CDR1 SNHLY, CDR2 FYNNEI. DNA for the CDR3: TGTGCCAGCAGTGGGCTCCGGGTTGGAGAGCAGTACTTC. It translates to CASSGLRVGEQYF.

The chain employs TRBV6-5 and TRBJ2-7; D is possibly TRBD1 (6 bases). CDR1 MNHEY and CDR2 SVGAGI come from the germline V gene. The CDR3 length is 14 residues. Trimming stripped 2 bases from V and 3 bases from J, with 11 bases between. CDR3 coding DNA: TGTGCCAGCAGTTACGGCTCAGGGGACTACGAGCAGTACTTC. Encoded protein: CASSYGSGDYEQYF.

The chain uses TRBV7-2 and TRBJ1-5; 8 bases line up with TRBD1. CDR1 and CDR2 from the germline V gene are SGHTA and FQGNSA. The junction had 8 bases not matched to a gene; V was cut back by 1 base and J by 0 bases. This CDR3 spans 18 amino acids. The CDR3 region is CASSLGGQGFYSNQPQHF. The CDR3 nucleotides are TGTGCCAGCAGCTTAGGAGGACAGGGTTTTTATAGCAATCAGCCCCAGCATTTT.

J is TRBJ2-1 and V is TRBV5-1; no clear D gene. Germline V gene sequence: CDR1 SGHRS, CDR2 YFSETQ. The CDR3 loop spans 16 amino acids. Trimming pared 0 bases from V and 2 bases from J, leaving 12 bases between. The CDR3 loop is CASSLDFGLAYNEQFF. The CDR3 nucleotides are TGCGCCAGCAGCTTGGATTTTGGGTTGGCCTACAATGAGCAGTTCTTC.